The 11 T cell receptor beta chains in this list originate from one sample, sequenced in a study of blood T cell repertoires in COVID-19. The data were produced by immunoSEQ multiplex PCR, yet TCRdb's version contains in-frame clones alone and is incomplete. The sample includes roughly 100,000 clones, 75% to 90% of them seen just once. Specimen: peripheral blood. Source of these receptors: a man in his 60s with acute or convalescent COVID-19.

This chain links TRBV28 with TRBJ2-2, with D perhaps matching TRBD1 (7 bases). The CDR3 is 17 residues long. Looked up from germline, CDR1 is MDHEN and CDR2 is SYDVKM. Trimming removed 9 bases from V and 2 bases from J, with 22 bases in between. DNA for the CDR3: TGTGCCAGTCTTTATTTGCGGGGACAGACAAACACCGGGGAGCTGTTTTTT. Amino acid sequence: CASLYLRGQTNTGELFF.

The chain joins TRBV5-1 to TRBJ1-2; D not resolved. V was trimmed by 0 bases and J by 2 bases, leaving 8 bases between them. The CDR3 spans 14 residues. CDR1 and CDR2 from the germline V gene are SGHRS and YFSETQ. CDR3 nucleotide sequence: TGCGCCAGCAGCTTGGGGGGAGAAAACTATGGCTACACCTTC. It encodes CASSLGGENYGYTF.

CDR3 sequence: CASSQELGTSNTIYF. CDR3 nucleotides: TGTGCCAGCAGCCAAGAACTAGGGACATCAAACACCATATATTTT. The V gene is TRBV14, the J gene TRBJ1-3, with D possibly matching TRBD1 (6 bases). The CDR3 has 15 residues. V was pared by 0 bases and J by 6 bases, with 12 bases between. CDR1 SGHDN and CDR2 FVKESK come from the germline V gene.

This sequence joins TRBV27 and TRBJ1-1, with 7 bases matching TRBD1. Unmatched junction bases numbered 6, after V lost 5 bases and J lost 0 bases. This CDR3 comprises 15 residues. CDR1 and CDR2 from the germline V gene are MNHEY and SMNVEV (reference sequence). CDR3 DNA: TGTGCCAGCAGTGGTTACAGGGGTATGAACACTGAAGCTTTCTTT. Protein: CASSGYRGMNTEAFF.

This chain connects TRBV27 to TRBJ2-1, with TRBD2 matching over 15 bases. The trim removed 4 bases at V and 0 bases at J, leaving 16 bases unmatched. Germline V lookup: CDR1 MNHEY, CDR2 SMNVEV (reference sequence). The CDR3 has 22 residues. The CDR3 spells CASSSDRTSGRVPFSSYNEQFF. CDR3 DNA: TGTGCCAGCAGTTCCGACCGGACTAGCGGGAGGGTTCCCTTTAGCTCCTACAATGAGCAGTTCTTC.

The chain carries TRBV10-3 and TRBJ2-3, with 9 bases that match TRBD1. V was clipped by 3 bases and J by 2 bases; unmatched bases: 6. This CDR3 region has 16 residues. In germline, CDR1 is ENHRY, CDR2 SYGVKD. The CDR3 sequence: CAISDLQGANTDTQYF. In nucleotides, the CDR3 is TGTGCCATCAGTGACCTACAGGGGGCTAACACAGATACGCAGTATTTT.

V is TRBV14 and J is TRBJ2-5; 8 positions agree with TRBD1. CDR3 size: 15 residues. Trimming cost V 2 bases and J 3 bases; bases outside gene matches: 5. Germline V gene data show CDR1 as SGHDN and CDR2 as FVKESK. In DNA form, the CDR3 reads TGTGCCAGCAGCCAACTGGACAGGGTCGAAGAGACCCAGTACTTC. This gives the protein CASSQLDRVEETQYF.

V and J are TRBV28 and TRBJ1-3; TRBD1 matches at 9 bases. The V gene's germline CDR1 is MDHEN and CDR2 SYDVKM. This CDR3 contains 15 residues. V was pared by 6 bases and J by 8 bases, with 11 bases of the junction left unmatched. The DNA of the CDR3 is TGTGCCAGCAGCGTTATCGGGACAGGGAGATACACCATATATTTT. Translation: CASSVIGTGRYTIYF.

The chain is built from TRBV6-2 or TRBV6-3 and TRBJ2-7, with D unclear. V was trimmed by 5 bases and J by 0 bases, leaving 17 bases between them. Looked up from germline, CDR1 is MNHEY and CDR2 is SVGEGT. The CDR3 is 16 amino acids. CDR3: CASSPFGGQASYEQYF. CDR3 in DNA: TGTGCCAGCAGTCCCTTTGGTGGTCAGGCCTCCTACGAGCAGTACTTC.

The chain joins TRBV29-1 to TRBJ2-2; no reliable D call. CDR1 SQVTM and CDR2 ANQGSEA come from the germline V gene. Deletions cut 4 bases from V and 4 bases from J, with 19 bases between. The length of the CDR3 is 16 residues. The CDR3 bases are TGCAGCGTTGGGGTGAGCCAGAGTTCGGGCACCGGGGAGCTGTTTTTT. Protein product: CSVGVSQSSGTGELFF.

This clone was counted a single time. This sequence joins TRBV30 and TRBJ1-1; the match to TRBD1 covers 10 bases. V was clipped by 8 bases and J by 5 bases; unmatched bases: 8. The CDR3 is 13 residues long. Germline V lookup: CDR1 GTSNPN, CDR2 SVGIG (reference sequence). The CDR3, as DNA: TGTGCCAATCGGGGACAGGGGAGAACTGAAGCTTTCTTT. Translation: CANRGQGRTEAFF.